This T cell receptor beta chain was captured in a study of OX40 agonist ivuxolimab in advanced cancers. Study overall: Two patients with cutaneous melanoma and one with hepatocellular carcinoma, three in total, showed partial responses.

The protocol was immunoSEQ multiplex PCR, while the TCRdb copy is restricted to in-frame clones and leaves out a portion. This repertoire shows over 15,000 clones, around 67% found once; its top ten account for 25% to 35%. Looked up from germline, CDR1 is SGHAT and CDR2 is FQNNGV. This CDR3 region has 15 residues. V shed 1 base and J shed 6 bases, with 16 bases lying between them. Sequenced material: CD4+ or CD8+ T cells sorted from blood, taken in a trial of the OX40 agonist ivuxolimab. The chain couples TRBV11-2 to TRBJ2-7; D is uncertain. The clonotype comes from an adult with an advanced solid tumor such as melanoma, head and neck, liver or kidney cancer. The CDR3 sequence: CASSLGGRVPSEQYF. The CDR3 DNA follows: TGTGCCAGCAGCTTAGGGGGTAGGGTTCCAAGCGAGCAGTACTTC. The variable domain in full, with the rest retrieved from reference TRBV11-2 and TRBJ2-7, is EAGVAQSPRYKIIEKRQSVAFWCNPISGHATLYWYQQILGQGPKLLIQFQNNGVVDDSQLPKDRFSAERLKGVDSTLKIQPAKLEDSAVYLCASSLGGRVPSEQYFGPGTRLTVT.